The next 31 T cell receptor beta chains were all read from a single sample in a study of glioma-infiltrating T cells after dendritic cell vaccination. Method: immunoSEQ multiplex PCR; TCRdb's copy keeps in-frame clones and lacks some. The profile shows just over 95,000 clones, 79% of them singletons. The source material was blood, sampled before dendritic cell vaccination. These receptors came from a human donor with glioblastoma.

The chain employs TRBV27 and TRBJ2-1, with 12 bases matching TRBD2. Germline V CDR1 and CDR2: MNHEY, SMNVEV (reference sequence). This CDR3 contains 17 residues. V shed 4 bases and J 7 bases; nucleotides not matched to a gene: 11. CDR3 protein: CASSSLSSGRAGNEQFF. The CDR3 DNA follows: TGTGCCAGCAGTTCCTTATCTAGCGGGAGGGCCGGGAATGAGCAGTTCTTC.

The chain is built from TRBV6-6 and TRBJ2-1; 11 bases fit TRBD2. CDR3 length: 15 residues. Germline V gene data show CDR1 as MNHNY and CDR2 as SVGAGI (reference sequence). V dropped 6 bases and J dropped 4; count of bases not matched to a gene: 5. The CDR3 nucleotides are TGTGCCAGCAGGGCCGGGACTAGCGGTTACAATGAGCAGTTCTTC. This gives the protein CASRAGTSGYNEQFF.

The chain uses TRBV18 and TRBJ1-2; 9 bases agree with TRBD1. This CDR3 comprises 17 residues. The ends lost 3 bases at V and 6 bases at J; junction bases unmatched: 14. The germline V gene encodes CDR1 KGHSH and CDR2 LQKENI. CDR3 sequence (DNA): TGTGCCAGCTCACCCTCCGCAGCGGGGACAGGGTCCAATGGCTACACCTTC. Its translation: CASSPSAAGTGSNGYTF.

This clone has just one count. The V gene is TRBV5-1, the J gene TRBJ2-7; 8 positions match TRBD2. This CDR3 has 15 amino acids. The germline gives CDR1 SGHRS, CDR2 YFSETQ. The trim removed 5 bases at V and 3 bases at J, leaving 10 bases unmatched. The CDR3 region is CASRGLASGYYEQYF. In DNA form, the CDR3 reads TGCGCCAGCAGGGGTTTAGCTAGCGGGTACTACGAGCAGTACTTC.

J is TRBJ2-1 and V is TRBV10-3, with 14 bases lining up with TRBD2. This CDR3 contains 15 residues. Trimming took 3 bases from V and 15 from J; bases not matched to a gene: 10. CDR1 ENHRY and CDR2 SYGVKD come from the germline V gene. CDR3 loop: CAISETTSGRASPFF. CDR3 bases: TGTGCCATCAGTGAAACGACTAGCGGGAGGGCCTCCCCGTTCTTC.

The V call is TRBV28, the J call TRBJ1-2; D ambiguous. Germline CDR1 reads MDHEN; CDR2 reads SYDVKM. The CDR3 spans 15 residues. V lost 2 bases, J lost 2 bases, and 12 bases lay in between. CDR3 nucleotides: TGTGCCAGCAGTTTAAATCCAGGCTTCAACTATGGCTACACCTTC. This gives the protein CASSLNPGFNYGYTF.

The chain carries TRBV4-1 and TRBJ1-2, with D possibly TRBD1 on 5 matching bases. The CDR3 runs to 15 residues. Germline V gives CDR1 MGHRA, CDR2 YSYEKL. V was shortened by 4 bases and J by 2 bases, with 14 bases between the two germline ends. The CDR3 here is CASSLLGHINYGYTF. The CDR3 DNA reads as TGCGCCAGCAGCCTGCTAGGACATATAAACTATGGCTACACCTTC.

This clone was counted once. The J gene is TRBJ1-1, the V gene TRBV30; perhaps TRBD1 as D (5 bases). This CDR3 is 13 amino acids long. V lost 2 bases, J lost 10 bases, and 17 bases lay in between. Germline V gene sequence: CDR1 GTSNPN, CDR2 SVGIG (reference sequence). The CDR3 reads CAWSMGGGVGAFF. The CDR3 nucleotides are TGTGCCTGGAGTATGGGGGGTGGCGTAGGAGCTTTCTTT.

The genes are TRBV7-2 and TRBJ1-4; D remains unclear. The CDR3 length is 14 residues. V was cut by 1 base and J by 7 bases, with 10 bases left in between. Per germline, CDR1 SGHTA and CDR2 FQGNSA. CDR3 DNA sequence: TGTGCCAGCAGCTTAGGGGTCCGGGGTGAAAAACTGTTTTTT. Its translation: CASSLGVRGEKLFF.

The chain combines TRBV6-1 with TRBJ2-1; the match to TRBD2 covers 7 bases. The V and J ends lost 3 bases and 10 bases, in that order; junction bases with no gene match: 9. This CDR3 has 14 residues. CDR1 is MNHNS and CDR2 is SASEGT in the germline V gene. CDR3: CASSEQHRDYEQFF. CDR3 bases: TGTGCCAGCAGTGAGCAACACCGGGACTACGAGCAGTTCTTC.

This chain connects TRBV18 to TRBJ2-2, with 9 bases fitting TRBD2. Germline-derived CDR1 and CDR2 are KGHSH and LQKENI. The CDR3 consists of 20 residues. After removal of 4 bases from V and 4 bases from J, the junction contained 19 bases not matched to a gene. The CDR3: CASSLESGGAGGVGTGELFF. In DNA, the CDR3 is TGTGCCAGCTCACTCGAATCCGGGGGAGCGGGAGGTGTCGGCACCGGGGAGCTGTTTTTT.

V usage is TRBV9 and J usage is TRBJ2-2, with 7 bases that match TRBD2. CDR3 length: 16 amino acids. Germline CDR1 is SGDLS and CDR2 is YYNGEE. Trimming cost V 1 base and J 4 bases; bases outside gene matches: 7. The CDR3: CASSVLVGGPTGELFF. In DNA, the CDR3 is TGTGCCAGCAGCGTATTGGTGGGAGGGCCCACCGGGGAGCTGTTTTTT.

This rearrangement joins TRBV6-1 to TRBJ2-7, with 7 bases aligning to TRBD2. The CDR3 covers 14 residues. V trimming: 1 base; J trimming: 2 bases; junction bases outside the gene matches: 2. CDR1 and CDR2 (germline): MNHNS, SASEGT. CDR3 sequence: CASSEVAGPYEQYF. CDR3 sequence (DNA): TGTGCCAGCAGTGAAGTAGCGGGTCCCTACGAGCAGTACTTC.

This clone showed up just a few times. This chain connects TRBV2 to TRBJ2-7; D is undetermined. Germline V gives CDR1 SNHLY, CDR2 FYNNEI. Between the trimmed V and J ends, which lost 2 bases and 7 bases, there was a span of 9 bases. There are 12 residues in the CDR3. CDR3 sequence (DNA): TGTGCCAGCAGTGAATCGGGTGGGGAGCAGTACTTC. This translates into CASSESGGEQYF.

This clone occurred a few times. The chain uses TRBV4-2 and TRBJ1-5; a weak D match, TRBD1 (5 bases). Trimming pared 0 bases from V and 2 bases from J, leaving 14 bases between. The CDR3 extends over 17 amino acids. Germline V gene lookup returns CDR1 LGHNA and CDR2 YNFKEQ. The chain's CDR3 is CASSQDSFRVGNQPQHF. As DNA, the CDR3 is TGTGCCAGCAGCCAAGATTCGTTCAGGGTGGGCAATCAGCCCCAGCATTTT.

This clone has a single count. CDR3 coding DNA: TGTGCCAGCAGCTTAGACTACAATACGCAGTATTTT. It yields the protein CASSLDYNTQYF. V gene TRBV5-6 combines with J gene TRBJ2-3; tentatively, D is TRBD2 (5 bases). The germline V and J ends were trimmed by 2 bases and 7 bases, with 8 bases remaining between them. The CDR3 has 12 residues. Germline loops: CDR1 SGHDT, CDR2 YYEEEE.

The chain joins TRBV5-1 to TRBJ2-5; the D gene is possibly TRBD1 (7 bases). The germline CDR1 and CDR2 sequences are SGHRS and YFSETQ. Deletions cut 5 bases from V and 4 bases from J, with 30 bases between. CDR3 length equals 19 residues. CDR3 DNA: TGCGCCAGCAGAACGCACCGATCCGGGACAGCGGGCGCCATAGAGACCCAGTACTTC. Amino acids: CASRTHRSGTAGAIETQYF.

V and J are TRBV29-1 and TRBJ2-1, with D possibly TRBD1 on 6 matching bases. CDR3 length equals 16 residues. Trimming left V 0 bases short and J 0 bases short, with 12 bases between. CDR1 is SQVTM, CDR2 ANQGSEA, per germline. The CDR3 DNA follows: TGCAGCGTTGAAGAACTTACAGGGTACTCCTACAATGAGCAGTTCTTC. Its protein is CSVEELTGYSYNEQFF.

V is TRBV7-2 and J is TRBJ2-5; D is perhaps TRBD1 (6 bases). V was cut by 9 bases and J by 5 bases, with 16 bases left in between. The CDR3 is made up of 13 amino acids. Germline V lookup: CDR1 SGHTA, CDR2 FQGNSA. The CDR3 is CASRKQGPETQYF. CDR3 sequence (DNA): TGTGCCAGTCGAAAACAGGGTCCTGAGACCCAGTACTTC.

V usage is TRBV28 and J usage is TRBJ2-4, with 7 bases aligning to TRBD2. This CDR3 is built from 15 residues. Germline CDR1 is MDHEN and CDR2 is SYDVKM. J lost 0 bases, V lost 8 bases, and 7 bases had no gene match. The CDR3 bases are TGTGCCAGCCAGGGAGGGGAACTAGCCAAAAACATTCAGTACTTC. It encodes CASQGGELAKNIQYF.

The J gene is TRBJ1-3, the V gene TRBV7-9, with D maybe TRBD1 (5 bases). The CDR3 spans 17 residues. In germline, CDR1 is SEHNR, CDR2 FQNEAQ (reference sequence). The V end lost 3 bases, the J end lost 1 base, and 16 bases lay between the germline ends. CDR3 sequence reads: CASSLVGTRVSGNTIYF. CDR3 nucleotide sequence: TGTGCCAGCAGCTTGGTTGGTACCAGGGTATCTGGAAACACCATATATTTT.

The CDR3 reads CASRGAGTSDTGELFF. CDR3 sequence (DNA): TGCGCCAGCAGGGGAGCCGGAACTAGTGACACCGGGGAGCTGTTTTTT. This sequence joins TRBV5-1 and TRBJ2-2, with D maybe TRBD2 (5 bases). Germline V CDR1 and CDR2: SGHRS, YFSETQ. The germline V and J ends were trimmed by 5 bases and 3 bases, with 17 bases remaining between them. This CDR3 region has 16 residues.

This chain uses TRBV6-1 with TRBJ1-2, with 8 nucleotides matching TRBD1. The germline V gene has CDR1 MNHNS and CDR2 SASEGT. The V and J ends lost 6 bases and 8 bases, in that order; junction bases with no gene match: 5. This CDR3 spans 12 amino acids. DNA of the CDR3: TGTGCCAGCAGCGGACAGGGCGGAGGCTACACCTTC. Its protein is CASSGQGGGYTF.

V gene TRBV29-1 combines with J gene TRBJ1-1, with D unclear. Germline CDR1 and CDR2: SQVTM and ANQGSEA. Trimming pared 7 bases from V and 4 bases from J, leaving 13 bases between. The CDR3 totals 12 residues. This chain's CDR3 is CSATSFSTEAFF. For the CDR3, the DNA is TGCAGCGCCACCTCTTTTAGCACTGAAGCTTTCTTT.

This chain connects TRBV30 to TRBJ2-5; D perhaps matches TRBD2 (6 bases). Germline values: CDR1 GTSNPN, CDR2 SVGIG (reference sequence). V was clipped by 1 base and J by 5 bases, with 14 bases between them. The CDR3 length is 14 residues. CDR3 protein: CAWSGGGVGETQYF. The CDR3, as DNA: TGTGCCTGGAGTGGTGGCGGGGTCGGGGAGACCCAGTACTTC.

The chain employs TRBV6-5 and TRBJ2-3, with TRBD1 matching 8 bases. This CDR3 has 14 residues. With V trimmed by 6 bases and J by 6 bases, 8 bases remained unmatched. Looked up from germline, CDR1 is MNHEY and CDR2 is SVGAGI. CDR3 residues: CASRDRTGWDTQYF. CDR3 in DNA: TGTGCCAGCAGGGATAGGACAGGGTGGGATACGCAGTATTTT.

The chain has TRBV9 and TRBJ1-2, with a weak D call TRBD1 (5 bases). CDR3 length equals 11 residues. The V gene's germline CDR1 is SGDLS and CDR2 YYNGEE. The V and J ends lost 7 bases and 8 bases respectively, with 12 bases between them. DNA of the CDR3: TGTGCCAGCTTGGGGGGATGGGGCTACACCTTC. Protein product: CASLGGWGYTF.

This clone appeared a few times. The rearrangement joins TRBV5-6 to TRBJ1-4, with 8 bases aligning to TRBD1. CDR1 is SGHDT, CDR2 YYEEEE, per germline. Trimming cost V 4 bases and J 8 bases; bases outside gene matches: 10. The CDR3 totals 15 residues. Here the CDR3 reads CASSLKTGVGEKLFF. The CDR3 DNA reads TGTGCCAGCAGCCTAAAGACAGGGGTAGGCGAAAAACTGTTTTTT.

The chain links TRBV19 to TRBJ1-3, with TRBD1 as a possible D gene (6 bases). The CDR3 is 15 amino acids. The V gene's germline CDR1 is LNHDA and CDR2 SQIVND (reference sequence). Trimming pared 5 bases from V and 0 bases from J, leaving 11 bases between. CDR3 region: CASSPWTASGNTIYF. CDR3 coding DNA: TGTGCCAGTAGTCCTTGGACAGCCTCTGGAAACACCATATATTTT.

The CDR3 nucleotides read TGCGCCAGCAGCTCCCTAACAGGGGTGGAAGGGGAGACCCAGTACTTC. Translation gives CASSSLTGVEGETQYF. The genes are TRBV5-1 and TRBJ2-5; 7 positions agree with TRBD1. Germline loops: CDR1 SGHRS, CDR2 YFSETQ. The CDR3 is made up of 16 amino acids. The V gene end was trimmed by 3 bases and the J gene end by 5 bases; junction bases not matched to a gene: 13.

This chain uses TRBV7-9 with TRBJ1-1, with D maybe TRBD1 (5 bases). V lost 4 bases and J 11 bases, leaving 29 bases between the germline ends. This CDR3 region has 17 residues. The germline gives CDR1 SEHNR, CDR2 FQNEAQ (reference sequence). The CDR3 is CASSSYRGSDLTVAAFF. In nucleotides, the CDR3 is TGTGCCAGCAGCTCCTATCGGGGGTCCGACCTGACCGTGGCCGCTTTCTTT.